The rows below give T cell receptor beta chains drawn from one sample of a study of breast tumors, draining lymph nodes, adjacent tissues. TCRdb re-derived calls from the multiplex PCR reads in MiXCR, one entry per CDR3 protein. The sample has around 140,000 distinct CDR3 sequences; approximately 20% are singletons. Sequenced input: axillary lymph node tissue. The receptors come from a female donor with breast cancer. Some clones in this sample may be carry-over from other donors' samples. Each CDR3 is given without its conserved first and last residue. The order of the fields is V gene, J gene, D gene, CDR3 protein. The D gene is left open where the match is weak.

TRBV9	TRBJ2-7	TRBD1	ASSITGTGGYEQY
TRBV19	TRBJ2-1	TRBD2	ASSQLLAGGSRGEQF
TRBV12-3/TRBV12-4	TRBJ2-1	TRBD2	ASSSGLASWNEQF
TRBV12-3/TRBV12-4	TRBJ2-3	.	ASRLTDTQY
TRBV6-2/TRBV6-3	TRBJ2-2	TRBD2	ASSYWLAGGTGELF
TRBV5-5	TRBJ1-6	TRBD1	ASSYDRGITSPLH
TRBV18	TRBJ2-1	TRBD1	ASSPGQGDNSEQF
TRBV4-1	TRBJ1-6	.	ASSQPERGALSPLH
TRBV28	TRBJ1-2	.	ASSPPGGRKGYGYT
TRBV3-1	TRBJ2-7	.	ASSQRPYEQY
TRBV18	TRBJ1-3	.	ASSLGQISGNTIY
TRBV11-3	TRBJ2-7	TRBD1	ASSSPRTGVYEQY
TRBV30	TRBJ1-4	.	AWSQQLNEKLF
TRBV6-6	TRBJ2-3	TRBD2	ASRHTSARADTQY
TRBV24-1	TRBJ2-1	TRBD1	ATSEAGGNYNEQF
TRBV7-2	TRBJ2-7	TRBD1	ASSPDRGLGYEQY
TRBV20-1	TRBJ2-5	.	SARILGPETQY
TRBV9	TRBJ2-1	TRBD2	ASSVAETSGNEQF
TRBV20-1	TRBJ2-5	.	SARVTGRRETQY
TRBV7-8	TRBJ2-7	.	ASSFGGQSSYEQY
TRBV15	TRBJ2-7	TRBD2	ATGDPTQGLAVYEQY
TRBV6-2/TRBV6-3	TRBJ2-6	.	ASRSPPTAFGANVLT
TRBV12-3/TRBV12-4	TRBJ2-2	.	ASRILHGELF
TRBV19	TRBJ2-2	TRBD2	ASSTGLDFGELF
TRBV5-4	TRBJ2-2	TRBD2	ASSWGLAGDTGELF
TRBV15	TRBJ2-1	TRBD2	ATSTDVAGANEQF
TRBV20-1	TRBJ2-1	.	SAVDYVDEQF
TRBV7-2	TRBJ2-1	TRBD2	ASSLEGLAGGAYNEQF
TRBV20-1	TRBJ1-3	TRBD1	SAMTGRTGNTIY
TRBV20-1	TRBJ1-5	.	SARDRAGAQPQH
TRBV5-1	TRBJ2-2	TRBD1	ASSSPTVDRGGTGELF
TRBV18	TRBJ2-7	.	ASSYRNALSYEQY
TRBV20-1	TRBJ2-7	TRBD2	SARPSSGWANEQY
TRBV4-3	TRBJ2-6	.	ASSQVSRGSGANVLT
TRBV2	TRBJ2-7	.	ASKAIYEQY
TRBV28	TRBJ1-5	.	ASSLGGVGQPQH
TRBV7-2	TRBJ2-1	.	ASSYRTGTEQF
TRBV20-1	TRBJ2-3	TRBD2	SAELAANTDTQY
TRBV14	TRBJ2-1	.	ASSQVVYGFGNEQF
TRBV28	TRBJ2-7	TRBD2	ASSPLAGVQY
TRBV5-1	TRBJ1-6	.	ASSLRSTGNSPLH
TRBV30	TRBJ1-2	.	AGRLAHGYT
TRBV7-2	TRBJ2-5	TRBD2	ASSLVLGGIQETQY
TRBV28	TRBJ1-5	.	ASFPRAASNQPQH